This T cell receptor (beta chain) was captured in a study of early T cells in non-severe SARS-CoV-2 infection. This clonotype came up many times. The protocol attached unique molecular identifiers to individual cDNA molecules. From the 5' RACE reads, TCRdb called clonotypes with MiXCR, one entry per CDR3 protein. The repertoire includes 40,000 to 55,000 distinct CDR3 sequences, 12% of them detected once, and 16% sits in the top ten. CDR3 length equals 10 residues. Germline assignment: CDR1 MNHNY and CDR2 SVGAGI (reference sequence). The germline V and J ends were trimmed by 7 bases and 11 bases, with 11 bases remaining between them.

The sequence came from an adult who was a healthcare worker with PCR-confirmed SARS-CoV-2 infection or an uninfected control (not recorded which). V is TRBV6-6 and J is TRBJ1-1; weak D call: TRBD1 (6 bases). Material for sequencing was whole blood. CDR3 DNA sequence: TGTGCCAGCACTGGACAGAGCGCTTTCTTT. Translation: CASTGQSAFF.